The 5 T cell receptor beta chains presented below share a single source sample, sequenced in a study of T-cell reconstitution after alpha-beta-depleted transplantation in children listed by TCRdb under 2016. Library generation was performed with PCR. This sample was sequenced with an Illumina HiSeq 2500. Molecular barcoding was employed in the preparation of TCR libraries, with unique molecular identifiers being used to normalize TCRbeta repertoire quantification. In TCRdb, the public reads were trimmed at Q25 with fastp and aligned with MiXCR, with productive beta chains retained. Rows with a matching CDR3 protein are joined into one entry that keeps the most common DNA and genes. The sample table lists roughly 610,000 distinct CDR3 sequences, roughly 10% of them with a count of one. Of the sample, less than 5% falls within the top ten clones. The starting material was PBMCs from the stem cell graft donor, obtained from the stem cell graft. These receptors were taken from a human donor who donated a stem cell graft to a child with acute myeloid leukemia.

This clonotype has a handful of counts. The rearrangement links TRBV12-3 or TRBV12-4 to TRBJ2-1; 8 bases agree with TRBD2. J was trimmed by 10 bases and V by 1 base; bases with no gene match: 6. This CDR3 has 14 residues. In DNA form, the CDR3 reads TGTGCCAGCAGTTTAGAAGGAGAGCGGGGGGAGCAGTTCTTC. It encodes CASSLEGERGEQFF.

This clonotype was seen at least ten times. V usage is TRBV4-1 and J usage is TRBJ2-1, with TRBD2 matching over 10 bases. V trimming: 4 bases; J trimming: 4 bases; junction bases outside the gene matches: 4. This CDR3 has 15 amino acids. Germline CDR1 reads MGHRA; CDR2 reads YSYEKL. CDR3 loop: CASSLVGLAYNEQFF. CDR3 DNA sequence: TGCGCCAGCAGCCTAGTGGGACTAGCGTACAATGAGCAGTTCTTC.

This sequence joins TRBV6-5 and TRBJ2-2, with D hard to call. This CDR3 is 14 amino acids long. Germline CDR1 reads MNHEY; CDR2 reads SVGAGI. The V and J ends lost 2 bases and 7 bases respectively, with 11 bases between them. The CDR3 protein is CASSYGNEIGELFF. The CDR3 nucleotides are TGTGCCAGCAGTTACGGGAACGAAATCGGGGAGCTGTTTTTT.

This clonotype turned up a few times. The chain's CDR3 is CASSYSRRLGNTIYF. CDR3 nucleotide sequence: TGTGCCAGCAGTTACTCTCGCCGGTTGGGAAACACCATATATTTT. The chain carries TRBV6-5 and TRBJ1-3; D unresolved. V lost 0 bases and J 4 bases, leaving 10 bases between the germline ends. Germline assignment: CDR1 MNHEY and CDR2 SVGAGI. This CDR3 spans 15 amino acids.

There are a few counts of this clonotype. The V call is TRBV20-1, the J call TRBJ1-2, with D unclear. Germline loops: CDR1 DFQATT, CDR2 SNEGSKA (reference sequence). This CDR3 has 15 amino acids. The V and J ends lost 4 bases and 2 bases respectively, with 17 bases between them. The chain's CDR3 is CSAIKGGSVNYGYTF. The CDR3 nucleotides read TGCAGTGCTATAAAAGGAGGCAGTGTGAACTATGGCTACACCTTC.